This T cell receptor (beta chain) comes out of a study of T cells after yellow fever vaccination. Trimming took off 2 bases at V and 4 bases at J, with 9 bases between the two ends. Looked up from germline, CDR1 is DFQATT and CDR2 is SNEGSKA (reference sequence). This CDR3 has 13 residues. General study findings and limits: FACS-sorted repertoires could harbor abundant contaminating bulk-population clonotypes. Though weaker, the secondary response peaked faster, on day 5 versus 15. A large majority of primary-vaccination clones showed up again after the booster (around 96% CD4, 85% to 90% CD8).

One entry per CDR3 protein, called by TCRdb with MiXCR from the 5' RACE reads. The data show around 600,000 distinct CDR3 sequences, approximately 13% seen once. As concerns this clonotype: Antigen unknown. A much larger clone sits a single nucleotide away, making a read error possible.

The sequencing used PBMCs, collected on the day of the yellow fever booster vaccination. The genes are TRBV20-1 and TRBJ1-5; D ambiguous. This TCR was recovered from a man in his thirties or forties who received the YFV17D yellow fever vaccine. CDR3 loop: CSARLVGNQPQHF. The DNA for the CDR3 is TGCAGTGCTAGATTGGTGGGGAATCAGCCCCAGCATTTT.